This T cell receptor (beta chain) was retrieved from a study of blood T cell repertoires in COVID-19. Looking at the study overall: T cells, B-cell-depleted T cells, or PBMCs supplied cDNA or gDNA.

Germline trimming cut 5 bases from V and 7 bases from J; bases unmatched to any gene: 6. The CDR3 length is 14 residues. CDR1 is SGHTA and CDR2 is FQGNSA in the germline V gene. The authors' processing: Using reference gene primer amplification, nucleated cell counts were estimated. Only in-frame clones appear in the TCRdb table, and some are missing; sequencing was by immunoSEQ multiplex PCR. V, J and clone size derive from that table, while D and trimming were established from the DNA sequence. The sample carries 250,000 or so clones, approximately 80% recorded once. What was sequenced was peripheral blood. The TCR sequence derives from a man in his forties who had recovered from COVID-19. The V call is TRBV7-2, the J call TRBJ1-4; 8 positions agree with TRBD1. The CDR3 here is CASSPDRVAEKLFF. The CDR3 DNA sequence: TGTGCCAGCAGCCCGGACAGGGTGGCTGAAAAACTGTTTTTT.